This T cell receptor (beta chain) comes out of a study of T cell responses to AZD1222 COVID-19 vaccine. Assay: immunoSEQ multiplex PCR; the TCRdb copy retains only in-frame clones and omits some. The repertoire holds roughly 96,000 clones, with 80% to 90% as singletons. J was trimmed by 3 bases and V by 4 bases; bases with no gene match: 0. The length of the CDR3 is 14 residues. CDR1 and CDR2 (germline): MRHNA, SNTAGT. The receptor was derived from an adult in good health. Source: peripheral blood, taken on day 0 of AZD1222 vaccination. V is TRBV6-4 and J is TRBJ2-2; 9 nucleotides line up with TRBD2. CDR3 in DNA: TGTGCCAGCAGTGCTAGCGGGGACACCGGGGAGCTGTTTTTT. Its translation: CASSASGDTGELFF.